The 25 T cell receptor beta chains given below trace back to one sample, sequenced in a study of glioma-infiltrating T cells. The iRepertoire nested amplicon-rescue multiplex PCR amplified TCR alpha and beta CDR3s from RNA. TCRdb re-derived calls from the multiplex PCR reads in MiXCR, one entry per CDR3 protein. This table has approximately 90,000 distinct CDR3 sequences, 20% to 25% appearing once. The sequenced sample consisted of glioma tissue, nonneoplastic brain tissue, or PBMCs (not recorded which). The receptors originated from a human donor with low-grade glioma or glioblastoma, undergoing nonglioma brain surgery, or in good health (not recorded which).

There are many counts of this clonotype. CDR3 DNA: TGTGCCAGCAGCCAGCGCGTGAAAGGGAGAGATACGCAGTATTTT. Amino acids: CASSQRVKGRDTQYF. The chain carries TRBV6-1 and TRBJ2-3; D perhaps matches TRBD2 (5 bases). Per the germline V gene, CDR1 is MNHNS and CDR2 is SASEGT. This CDR3 region has 15 residues. V was cut by 6 bases and J by 5 bases, with 18 bases left in between.

This clonotype was observed at least ten times. This chain joins TRBV19 and TRBJ1-1; TRBD1 matches at 7 bases. This CDR3 contains 14 residues. Per the germline V gene, CDR1 is LNHDA and CDR2 is SQIVND (reference sequence). V shed 3 bases and J 3 bases; nucleotides not matched to a gene: 4. For the CDR3, the DNA is TGTGCCAGTAGTATTCATACAGGGGACACTGAAGCTTTCTTT. It yields the protein CASSIHTGDTEAFF.

This clonotype showed up many times. The rearrangement joins TRBV6-5 to TRBJ2-7; D might be TRBD1 or TRBD2, each matching 5 bases. CDR1 and CDR2 from the germline V gene are MNHEY and SVGAGI. The V and J ends lost 2 bases and 3 bases respectively, with 14 bases between them. The CDR3 runs 15 residues. The CDR3 coding sequence is TGTGCCAGCAGTTACAGGCCGGGGCACGACTACGAGCAGTACTTC. Amino acid sequence: CASSYRPGHDYEQYF.

This clonotype showed up many times. The chain uses TRBV7-6 and TRBJ1-5; TRBD1 is a possible D gene (6 bases). Germline CDR1 reads SGHVS; CDR2 reads FNYEAQ. V lost 5 bases to trimming and J lost 1 base, with 12 bases between them. The CDR3 is 15 amino acids. In DNA, the CDR3 is TGTGCCAGCAGCCTACTAACAGGGAGCAATCAGCCCCAGCATTTT. Translated, it gives CASSLLTGSNQPQHF.

Many counts were recorded for this clonotype. The chain uses TRBV20-1 and TRBJ2-1, with 9 bases identical to TRBD2. Germline CDR1 reads DFQATT; CDR2 reads SNEGSKA (reference sequence). After removal of 8 bases from V and 9 bases from J, the junction contained 14 bases not matched to a gene. CDR3 size: 14 residues. The CDR3: CSPYTGTSNGEQFF. CDR3 nucleotides: TGCAGTCCATATACGGGGACTAGCAATGGTGAGCAGTTCTTC.

This clonotype was observed many times. The J gene is TRBJ2-3, the V gene TRBV12-3 or TRBV12-4, with D possibly TRBD2 on 5 matching bases. The V end lost 6 bases, the J end lost 0 bases, and 13 bases lay between the germline ends. The CDR3 is made up of 15 amino acids. CDR3 nucleotide sequence: TGTGCCAGCAGACCGGACTGGACGAGCACAGATACGCAGTATTTT. It encodes CASRPDWTSTDTQYF.

This clonotype was detected many times. The chain recombines TRBV18 with TRBJ1-2; TRBD1 matches 8 bases. After removal of 2 bases from V and 0 bases from J, the junction contained 2 bases not matched to a gene. Germline CDR1 reads KGHSH; CDR2 reads LQKENI. CDR3 size: 15 residues. CDR3 loop: CASSPKTGANYGYTF. CDR3 sequence (DNA): TGTGCCAGCTCACCAAAGACAGGGGCTAACTATGGCTACACCTTC.

The chain carries TRBV5-1 and TRBJ2-1; 11 nucleotides align to TRBD2. Per the germline V gene, CDR1 is SGHRS and CDR2 is YFSETQ. The CDR3 sequence is 15 residues long. The trim removed 4 bases at V and 9 bases at J, leaving 9 bases unmatched. CDR3 DNA: TGCGCCAGCAGCCCTTGGACTAGCGGGCAAAGTGAGCAGTTCTTC. It encodes CASSPWTSGQSEQFF. The whole variable domain, filled in from reference TRBV5-1 and TRBJ2-1, reads KAGVTQTPRYLIKTRGQQVTLSCSPISGHRSVSWYQQTPGQGLQFLFEYFSETQRNKGNFPGRFSGRQFSNSRSEMNVSTLELGDSALYLCASSPWTSGQSEQFFGPGTRLTVL.

This clonotype was seen a few times. The V gene is TRBV7-9, the J gene TRBJ2-7; perhaps TRBD1 as D (6 bases). Deletions cut 1 base from V and 5 bases from J, with 12 bases between. From germline, CDR1 is SEHNR and CDR2 FQNEAQ (reference sequence). This CDR3 comprises 14 residues. The CDR3 sequence: CASSLGTESHEQYF. DNA of the CDR3: TGTGCCAGCAGCTTAGGGACAGAGAGCCACGAGCAGTACTTC.

This clonotype has a count of ten or more. The V and J genes are TRBV15 and TRBJ1-3; D unclear. CDR1 is LNHNV, CDR2 YYDKDF, per germline (reference sequence). V shed 3 bases and J shed 8 bases, with 14 bases lying between them. The CDR3 covers 14 residues. The CDR3 region is CATSRELGADTIYF. The DNA for the CDR3 is TGTGCCACCAGCAGGGAACTCGGAGCTGACACCATATATTTT.

The table lists this clonotype with many counts. J is TRBJ1-1 and V is TRBV14; tentative D call: TRBD1 (5 bases). The CDR3 covers 13 residues. V was pared by 2 bases and J by 7 bases, with 11 bases between. The germline V gene has CDR1 SGHDN and CDR2 FVKESK. The chain's CDR3 is CASSQLWDGEAFF. CDR3 DNA sequence: TGTGCCAGCAGCCAACTATGGGACGGTGAAGCTTTCTTT.

There are a few counts of this clonotype. The chain links TRBV3-1 to TRBJ1-3; the D is unclear. The CDR3 is 15 amino acids. Trimming took 3 bases from V and 4 from J, leaving 13 bases between them. Germline values: CDR1 LGHDT, CDR2 YNNKEL (reference sequence). The CDR3 loop is CASSQESGAGNTIYF. The CDR3 DNA follows: TGTGCCAGCAGCCAGGAGAGCGGTGCCGGAAACACCATATATTTT. Variable domain in full (rest from reference TRBV3-1 and TRBJ1-3): DTAVSQTPKYLVTQMGNDKSIKCEQNLGHDTMYWYKQDSKKFLKIMFSYNNKELIINETVPNRFSPKSPDKAHLNLHINSLELGDSAVYFCASSQESGAGNTIYFGEGSWLTVV.

This clonotype was counted many times. The rearrangement links TRBV2 to TRBJ2-3; D remains ambiguous. V lost 0 bases, J lost 0 bases, and 10 bases lay in between. The germline gives CDR1 SNHLY, CDR2 FYNNEI. The CDR3 sequence is 16 residues long. CDR3 sequence: CASSEASATSTDTQYF. The CDR3 DNA sequence: TGTGCCAGCAGTGAAGCGTCCGCCACTAGCACAGATACGCAGTATTTT.

Many counts were recorded for this clonotype. V and J are TRBV12-3 or TRBV12-4 and TRBJ1-1; 8 bases are a match to TRBD1. Trimming cost V 1 base and J 7 bases; bases outside gene matches: 8. This CDR3 has 15 amino acids. The CDR3 DNA reads TGTGCCAGCAGTTTAGGCGGACAGGGCTCAAATGAAGCTTTCTTT. It codes for CASSLGGQGSNEAFF.

The rearrangement joins TRBV5-1 to TRBJ2-1; no firm D call. V lost 0 bases to trimming and J lost 4 bases, with 8 bases between them. This CDR3 is 14 amino acids long. Germline V CDR1 and CDR2: SGHRS, YFSETQ. The CDR3 loop is CASSLVGQYNEQFF. For the CDR3, the DNA is TGCGCCAGCAGCTTGGTTGGGCAGTACAATGAGCAGTTCTTC.

The rearrangement links TRBV11-3 to TRBJ2-1; no definite D call. CDR3 length: 16 residues. Trimming cost V 5 bases and J 7 bases, with 21 bases left between them. Germline V CDR1 and CDR2: SGHNT, YENEEA. DNA of the CDR3: TGTGCCAGCAGCACCAAATTCTCAGCGCCTTTAAATGAGCAGTTCTTC. As protein: CASSTKFSAPLNEQFF.

This clonotype came up many times. The chain links TRBV10-2 to TRBJ2-7; D may be TRBD2 (5 bases). The CDR3 runs 13 residues. Germline values: CDR1 WSHSY, CDR2 SAAADI. The ends were cut back, 2 bases at V and 3 bases at J, with 8 bases in the middle. The CDR3 here is CASSEGSSYEQYF. For the CDR3, the DNA is TGCGCCAGCAGTGAGGGGAGCAGCTACGAGCAGTACTTC.

In this sample, this clonotype turned up many times. J is TRBJ1-6 and V is TRBV2; possible D gene TRBD1, 6 bases. Per the germline V gene, CDR1 is SNHLY and CDR2 is FYNNEI. V was pared by 8 bases and J by 8 bases, with 22 bases between. This CDR3 comprises 16 residues. The CDR3 protein is CASQYPDRPQDSPLHF. The DNA of the CDR3 is TGTGCCAGCCAGTACCCCGACAGGCCCCAGGATTCACCCCTCCACTTT.

This clonotype was found many times. The V call is TRBV27, the J call TRBJ1-1; TRBD1 matches at 7 bases. Trimming at V came to 7 bases and at J to 0 bases, leaving 8 bases not matched to a gene. The CDR3 has 15 residues. Germline V lookup: CDR1 MNHEY, CDR2 SMNVEV (reference sequence). CDR3 DNA: TGTGCCAGCACTAGGACAGGACTCATGAACACTGAAGCTTTCTTT. It is translated as CASTRTGLMNTEAFF.

This clonotype came up a few times. The chain is built from TRBV5-4 and TRBJ1-1, with TRBD1 matching 7 bases. The CDR3 has 14 residues. V lost 0 bases and J lost 6; bases outside the gene matches: 5. The germline V gene encodes CDR1 SGHNT and CDR2 YYREEE (reference sequence). The CDR3 DNA reads as TGTGCCAGCAGCTTGGTGACAGGGAAGCCTGAAGCTTTCTTT. Translating gives CASSLVTGKPEAFF.

The table lists this clonotype with a few counts. The chain joins TRBV3-1 to TRBJ1-2, with D possibly being TRBD1 (6 bases). This CDR3 region has 14 residues. V gave up 3 bases and J gave up 2 bases, with 10 bases separating them. Germline values: CDR1 LGHDT, CDR2 YNNKEL (reference sequence). For the CDR3, the DNA is TGTGCCAGCAGCCAGAGGACAGCCAACTATGGCTACACCTTC. It is translated as CASSQRTANYGYTF.

This clonotype occurred many times. The chain combines TRBV12-3 or TRBV12-4 with TRBJ1-5; D perhaps matches TRBD1 (6 bases). V was trimmed by 6 bases and J by 1 base, leaving 10 bases between them. CDR3 length: 14 amino acids. DNA of the CDR3: TGTGCCAGCAGATCCGGGACAAGCAATCAGCCCCAGCATTTT. It codes for CASRSGTSNQPQHF.

The chain is built from TRBV6-5 and TRBJ2-1; no reliable D call. The CDR3 is 11 residues long. From germline, CDR1 is MNHEY and CDR2 SVGAGI. The V gene lost 6 bases and the J gene lost 7 bases, with 7 bases spanning the gap. CDR3 sequence (DNA): TGTGCCAGCAGCCACGGGAATGAGCAGTTCTTC. Residues: CASSHGNEQFF.

The chain links TRBV7-2 to TRBJ2-5; D gene uncertain. With 1 base removed from V and 2 bases from J, the gap between germline ends came to 8 bases. In germline, CDR1 is SGHTA, CDR2 FQGNSA. CDR3 length equals 14 residues. The CDR3 bases are TGTGCCAGCAGCTTAGGAGCCGGGCAAGAGACCCAGTACTTC. Its protein product is CASSLGAGQETQYF.

This clonotype was found many times. The CDR3 DNA follows: TGTGCCAGCAGCAAAAGCGGGATTCTTACAGAGACCCAGTACTTC. Translated: CASSKSGILTETQYF. The V gene is TRBV7-2, the J gene TRBJ2-5; TRBD2 aligns across 7 bases. V lost 5 bases to trimming and J lost 4 bases; unmatched junction nucleotides: 10. The CDR3 has 15 amino acids. Germline lookup yields CDR1 SGHTA and CDR2 FQGNSA.